The source of this TCR beta chain is a study of blood T cell repertoires in COVID-19. This clone was counted at least ten times. Trimming shortened V by 2 bases and J by 3 bases, and 8 bases separated the two germline ends. Germline CDR1 is MNHNS and CDR2 is SASEGT. There are 14 residues in the CDR3. Generated by immunoSEQ multiplex PCR, the TCRdb table keeps only in-frame clones and is missing some. The sample lists 140,000 to 150,000 clones, 80% to 85% occurring once. The rearrangement links TRBV6-1 to TRBJ1-3; unclear D gene. The source of this sequence is a woman in her 50s who had been exposed to COVID-19. Sequencing was performed on PBMCs or T cells enriched from blood (not recorded which). Written as DNA, the CDR3 is TGTGCCAGCAGTGAATCTAGCTTTGGAAACACCATATATTTT. This encodes CASSESSFGNTIYF.